The present T cell receptor (beta chain) was sequenced within a study of shared clonotypes between healthy human individuals. Some clones are missing from TCRdb's copy, which holds only in-frame ones; the method was immunoSEQ multiplex PCR. The sample shows 850,000 to 1,100,000 clones, around three quarters of them seen only once. This clone has just one count. The receptor's source is a man younger than 30 in good health. Some clones in this sample may be carry-over from other donors' samples. Material: memory CD4+ T cells from PBMCs. As to subset: CD45RA-negative fraction.

The CDR3 spells CASSQQGAGNTEAFF. In nucleotides, the CDR3 is TGTGCCAGCAGCCAACAGGGGGCCGGGAACACTGAAGCTTTCTTT. The V call is TRBV14, the J call TRBJ1-1; 8 positions match TRBD1. Germline CDR1 reads SGHDN; CDR2 reads FVKESK. J was trimmed by 1 base and V by 2 bases; bases with no gene match: 3. The CDR3 is 15 amino acids.